Listed here are 6 T cell receptor beta chains from one sample, sequenced in a study of CD8 T cells in ankylosing spondylitis. From the 5' RACE reads, TCRdb called clonotypes with MiXCR, one entry per CDR3 protein. The table has around 300,000 distinct CDR3 sequences, roughly 14% seen once. Sample: blood, either unsorted or a sorted T cell fraction (not recorded which). These receptors were collected from a male donor with ankylosing spondylitis or in good health (not recorded which).

The rearrangement joins TRBV5-1 to TRBJ2-1; tentatively, D is TRBD1 (5 bases). CDR1 is SGHRS, CDR2 YFSETQ, per germline. The CDR3 length is 14 residues. V lost 2 bases to trimming and J lost 7 bases, with 13 bases between them. Here the CDR3 reads CASSLGQGRNEQFF. The CDR3 DNA reads as TGCGCCAGCAGCTTAGGCCAGGGTAGAAATGAGCAGTTCTTC.

This chain joins TRBV10-3 and TRBJ2-1; TRBD2 might be the D (7 bases). The CDR3 sequence is 22 residues long. Trimming took 0 bases from V and 0 from J, leaving 27 bases between them. Looked up from germline, CDR1 is ENHRY and CDR2 is SYGVKD. CDR3 loop: CAISESSMGLADRTSSYNEQFF. The CDR3 DNA reads as TGTGCCATCAGTGAGTCCTCAATGGGGCTAGCGGACAGAACGAGCTCCTACAATGAGCAGTTCTTC.

V and J are TRBV11-2 and TRBJ2-2; D is perhaps TRBD1 or TRBD2 (5 bases each). This CDR3 spans 15 amino acids. Trimming removed 8 bases at V and 0 bases at J, with 13 bases between. Germline CDR1 SGHAT, CDR2 FQNNGV. The CDR3 is CASGDGRSNTGELFF. The CDR3 bases are TGTGCCAGCGGGGACGGGCGTTCGAACACCGGGGAGCTGTTTTTT.

In its sample, this clonotype was seen a few times. The chain links TRBV20-1 to TRBJ1-1; possible D gene TRBD1, 5 bases. Per germline, CDR1 DFQATT and CDR2 SNEGSKA (reference sequence). Trimming left V 3 bases short and J 7 bases short, with 12 bases between. The CDR3 length is 12 residues. This CDR3 reads CSAREGINEAFF. Here the CDR3 DNA reads TGCAGTGCTAGGGAGGGGATAAATGAAGCTTTCTTT.

There are a few counts of this clonotype. This chain connects TRBV4-1 to TRBJ1-4; TRBD1 matches at 8 bases. Germline V gene sequence: CDR1 MGHRA, CDR2 YSYEKL. The CDR3 extends over 14 amino acids. Trimming removed 1 base from V and 8 bases from J; junction bases left unmatched: 3. In DNA, the CDR3 is TGCGCCAGCAGCCAAGGGACAGGGAAAGAAAAACTGTTTTTT. Translated: CASSQGTGKEKLFF.

The CDR3: CASSATSPNTGELFF. The DNA for the CDR3 is TGTGCCAGCAGTGCTACTAGCCCTAACACCGGGGAGCTGTTTTTT. The genes are TRBV6-1 and TRBJ2-2, with TRBD2 as a possible D gene (6 bases). Germline V gene data show CDR1 as MNHNS and CDR2 as SASEGT. The germline V and J ends were trimmed by 4 bases and 2 bases, with 11 bases remaining between them. This CDR3 comprises 15 residues.